What follows is one TCR beta chain and its context. What it binds is unknown. TCRdb keeps only in-frame clones here, not all; method: immunoSEQ multiplex PCR. The table shows under 1,900,000 clones, with 98% occurring only once. The data are from a study of shared clonotypes between healthy human individuals. Study background: Three CD4 naive, three CD4 memory, two CD8 naive and one CD8 memory plate were used per donor.

Study-level results: It was observed that about 5% of naive CD4 clonotypes were shared across several donors.

CDR1 and CDR2 from the germline V gene are SEHNR and FQNEAQ (reference sequence). This CDR3 has 15 amino acids. J lost 9 bases, V lost 5 bases, and 8 bases had no gene match. Input material: naive CD4+ T cells sorted from blood. The sample's subset: CD45RA+ positively selected. This chain joins TRBV7-9 and TRBJ2-1, with 12 bases that match TRBD2. This clonotype originated in a man in his thirties or forties in good health. The CDR3 DNA reads as TGTGCCAGCAGCCCACTCCTAGCGGGAGGGGGTGAGCAGTTCTTC. Translation gives CASSPLLAGGGEQFF.